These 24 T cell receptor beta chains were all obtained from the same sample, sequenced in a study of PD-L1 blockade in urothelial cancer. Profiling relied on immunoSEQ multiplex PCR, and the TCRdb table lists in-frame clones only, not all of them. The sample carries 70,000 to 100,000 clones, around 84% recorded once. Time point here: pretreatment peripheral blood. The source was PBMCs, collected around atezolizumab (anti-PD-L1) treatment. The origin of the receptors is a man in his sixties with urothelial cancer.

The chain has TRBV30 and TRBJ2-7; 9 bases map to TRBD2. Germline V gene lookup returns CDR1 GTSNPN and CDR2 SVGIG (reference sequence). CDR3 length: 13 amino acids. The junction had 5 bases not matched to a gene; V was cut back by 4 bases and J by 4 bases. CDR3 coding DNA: TGTGCCTGGACCTCCGCGGGGGGGTACGAGCAGTACTTC. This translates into CAWTSAGGYEQYF.

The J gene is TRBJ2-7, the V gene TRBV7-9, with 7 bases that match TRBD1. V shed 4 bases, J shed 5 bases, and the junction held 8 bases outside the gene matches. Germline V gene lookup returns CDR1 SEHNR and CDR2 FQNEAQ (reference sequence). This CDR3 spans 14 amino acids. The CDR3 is CASSYGRGSHEQYF. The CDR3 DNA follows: TGTGCCAGCAGCTATGGCAGGGGGTCCCACGAGCAGTACTTC.

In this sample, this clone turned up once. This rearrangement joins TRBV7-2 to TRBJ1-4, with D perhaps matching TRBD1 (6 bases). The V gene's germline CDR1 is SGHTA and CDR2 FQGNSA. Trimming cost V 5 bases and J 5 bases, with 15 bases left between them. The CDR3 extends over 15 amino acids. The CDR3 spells CASSQQQGVNEKLFF. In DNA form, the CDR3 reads TGTGCCAGCAGCCAACAACAGGGCGTAAATGAAAAACTGTTTTTT.

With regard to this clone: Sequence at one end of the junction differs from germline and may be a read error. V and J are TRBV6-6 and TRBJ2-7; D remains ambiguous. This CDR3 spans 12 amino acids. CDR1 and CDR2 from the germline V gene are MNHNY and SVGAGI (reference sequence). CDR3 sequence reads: CATSTVSYEQYF. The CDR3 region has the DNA TGTGCCACCAGTACAGTTTCCTACGAGCAGTACTTC.

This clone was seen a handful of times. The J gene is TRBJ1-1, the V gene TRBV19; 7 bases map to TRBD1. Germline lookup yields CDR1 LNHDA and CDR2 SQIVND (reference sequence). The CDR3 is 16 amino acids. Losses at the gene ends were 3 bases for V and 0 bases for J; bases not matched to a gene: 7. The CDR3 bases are TGTGCCAGTAGTATCGGACAGGTCTATATGAACACTGAAGCTTTCTTT. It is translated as CASSIGQVYMNTEAFF.

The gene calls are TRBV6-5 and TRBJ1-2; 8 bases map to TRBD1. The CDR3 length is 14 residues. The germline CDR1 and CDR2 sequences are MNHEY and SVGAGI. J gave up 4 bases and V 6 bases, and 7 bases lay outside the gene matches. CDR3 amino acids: CASSQGATGYGYTF. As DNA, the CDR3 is TGTGCCAGCAGCCAGGGGGCCACCGGCTATGGCTACACCTTC.

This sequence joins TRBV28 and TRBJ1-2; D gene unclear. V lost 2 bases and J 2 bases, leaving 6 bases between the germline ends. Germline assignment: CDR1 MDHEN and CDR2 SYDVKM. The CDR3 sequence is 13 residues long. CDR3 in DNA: TGTGCCAGCAGTTTACAGATGAACTATGGCTACACCTTC. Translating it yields CASSLQMNYGYTF.

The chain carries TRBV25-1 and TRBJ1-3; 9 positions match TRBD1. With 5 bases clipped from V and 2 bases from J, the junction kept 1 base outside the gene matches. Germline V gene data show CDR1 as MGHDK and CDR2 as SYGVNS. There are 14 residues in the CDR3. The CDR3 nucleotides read TGTGCCAGCAGTTGGACAGGGGCTGGAAACACCATATATTTT. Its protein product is CASSWTGAGNTIYF.

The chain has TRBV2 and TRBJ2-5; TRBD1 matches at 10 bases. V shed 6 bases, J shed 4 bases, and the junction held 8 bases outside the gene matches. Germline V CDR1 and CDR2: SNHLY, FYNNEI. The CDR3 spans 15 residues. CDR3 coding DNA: TGTGCCAGCAGAGCCGGACAGGGGGGAGGAGAGACCCAGTACTTC. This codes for CASRAGQGGGETQYF.

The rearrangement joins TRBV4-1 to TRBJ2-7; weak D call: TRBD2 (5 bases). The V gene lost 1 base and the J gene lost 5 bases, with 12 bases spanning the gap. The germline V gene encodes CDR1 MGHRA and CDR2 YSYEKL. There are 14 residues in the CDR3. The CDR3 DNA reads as TGCGCCAGCAGCCAAGTCGGCCCGAGGGACGAGCAGTACTTC. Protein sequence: CASSQVGPRDEQYF.

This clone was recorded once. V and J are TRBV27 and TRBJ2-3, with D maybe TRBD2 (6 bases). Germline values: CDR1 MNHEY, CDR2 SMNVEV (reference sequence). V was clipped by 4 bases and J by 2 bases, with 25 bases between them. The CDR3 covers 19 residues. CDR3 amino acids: CASSSDGFAAGRSTDTQYF. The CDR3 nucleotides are TGTGCCAGCAGTTCCGACGGCTTCGCGGCGGGACGATCCACAGATACGCAGTATTTT.

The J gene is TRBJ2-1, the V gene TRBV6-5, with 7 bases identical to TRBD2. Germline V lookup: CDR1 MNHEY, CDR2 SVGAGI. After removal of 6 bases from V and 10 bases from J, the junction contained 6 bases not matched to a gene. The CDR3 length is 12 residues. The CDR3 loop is CASSSSAGEQFF. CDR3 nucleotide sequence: TGTGCCAGCAGCTCATCAGCGGGGGAGCAGTTCTTC.

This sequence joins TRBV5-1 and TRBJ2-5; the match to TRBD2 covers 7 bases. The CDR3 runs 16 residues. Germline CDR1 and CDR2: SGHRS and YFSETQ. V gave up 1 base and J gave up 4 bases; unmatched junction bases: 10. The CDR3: CASSLSGRGSGETQYF. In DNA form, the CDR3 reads TGCGCCAGCAGCTTGTCCGGGCGCGGGAGCGGAGAGACCCAGTACTTC.

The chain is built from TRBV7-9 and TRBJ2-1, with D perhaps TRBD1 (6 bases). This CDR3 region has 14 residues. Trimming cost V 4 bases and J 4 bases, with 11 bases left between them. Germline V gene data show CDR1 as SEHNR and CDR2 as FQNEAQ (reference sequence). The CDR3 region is CASSSDRLYNEQFF. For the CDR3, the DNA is TGTGCCAGCAGCTCGGACAGATTATACAATGAGCAGTTCTTC.

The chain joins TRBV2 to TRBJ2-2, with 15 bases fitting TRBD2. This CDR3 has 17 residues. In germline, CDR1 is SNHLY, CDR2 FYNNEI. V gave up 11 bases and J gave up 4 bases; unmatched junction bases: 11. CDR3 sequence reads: CAGTKGLAGGGTGELFF. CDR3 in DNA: TGTGCCGGAACTAAGGGACTAGCGGGGGGAGGCACCGGGGAGCTGTTTTTT.

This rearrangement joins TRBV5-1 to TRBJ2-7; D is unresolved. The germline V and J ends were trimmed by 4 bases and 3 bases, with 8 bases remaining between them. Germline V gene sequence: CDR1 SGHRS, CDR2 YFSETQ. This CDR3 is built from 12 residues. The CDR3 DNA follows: TGCGCCAGCAGCACGACGGGCTACGAGCAGTACTTC. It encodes CASSTTGYEQYF.

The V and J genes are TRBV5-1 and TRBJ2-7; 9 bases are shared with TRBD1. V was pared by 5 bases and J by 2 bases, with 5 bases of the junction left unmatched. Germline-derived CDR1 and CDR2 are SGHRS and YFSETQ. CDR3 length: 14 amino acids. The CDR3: CASRPGQGPYEQYF. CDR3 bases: TGCGCCAGCAGGCCGGGACAGGGCCCCTACGAGCAGTACTTC. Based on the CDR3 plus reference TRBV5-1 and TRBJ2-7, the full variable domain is KAGVTQTPRYLIKTRGQQVTLSCSPISGHRSVSWYQQTPGQGLQFLFEYFSETQRNKGNFPGRFSGRQFSNSRSEMNVSTLELGDSALYLCASRPGQGPYEQYFGPGTRLTVT.

The CDR3 nucleotides are TGTGCCATCAGCAGCCCCGGACAGGGGGCTGGAAACACCATATATTTT. This codes for CAISSPGQGAGNTIYF. The chain is built from TRBV10-3 and TRBJ1-3; 10 bases agree with TRBD1. The CDR3 has 16 amino acids. The trim removed 6 bases at V and 2 bases at J, leaving 7 bases unmatched. Germline-derived CDR1 and CDR2 are ENHRY and SYGVKD.

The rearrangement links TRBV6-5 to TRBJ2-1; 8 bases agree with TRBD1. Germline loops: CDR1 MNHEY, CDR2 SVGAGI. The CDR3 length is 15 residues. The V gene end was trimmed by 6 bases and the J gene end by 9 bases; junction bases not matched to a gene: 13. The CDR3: CASSADRGAFAEQFF. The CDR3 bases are TGTGCCAGCAGCGCCGACAGGGGAGCGTTTGCTGAGCAGTTCTTC.

The CDR3 here is CASSEGGQAPYGYTF. In DNA, the CDR3 is TGCGCCAGCAGCGAAGGAGGACAGGCGCCTTATGGCTACACCTTC. The chain joins TRBV4-1 to TRBJ1-2, with 7 bases matching TRBD1. V was pared by 5 bases and J by 5 bases, with 11 bases of the junction left unmatched. Germline CDR1 MGHRA, CDR2 YSYEKL. This CDR3 is 15 amino acids long.

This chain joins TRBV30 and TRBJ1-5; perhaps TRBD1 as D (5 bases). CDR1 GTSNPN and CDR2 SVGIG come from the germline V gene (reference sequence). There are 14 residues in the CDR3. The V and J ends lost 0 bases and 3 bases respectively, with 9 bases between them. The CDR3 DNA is TGTGCCTGGAGTGTACGGGGGGTCAATCAGCCCCAGCATTTT. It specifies CAWSVRGVNQPQHF.

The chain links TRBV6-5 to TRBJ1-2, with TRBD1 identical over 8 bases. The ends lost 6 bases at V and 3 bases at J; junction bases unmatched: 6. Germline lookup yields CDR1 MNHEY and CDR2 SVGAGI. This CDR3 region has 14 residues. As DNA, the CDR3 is TGTGCCAGCAGCAGGACAGGGAACGACTATGGCTACACCTTC. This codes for CASSRTGNDYGYTF.

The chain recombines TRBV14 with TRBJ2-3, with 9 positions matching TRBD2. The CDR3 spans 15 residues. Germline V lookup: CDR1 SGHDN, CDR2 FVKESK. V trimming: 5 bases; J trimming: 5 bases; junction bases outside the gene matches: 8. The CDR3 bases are TGTGCCAGCAGCTGGCCGGGACTAGCCATAGATACGCAGTATTTT. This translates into CASSWPGLAIDTQYF. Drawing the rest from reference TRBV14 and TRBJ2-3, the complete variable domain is EAGVTQFPSHSVIEKGQTVTLRCDPISGHDNLYWYRRVMGKEIKFLLHFVKESKQDESGMPNNRFLAERTGGTYSTLKVQPAELEDSGVYFCASSWPGLAIDTQYFGPGTRLTVL.

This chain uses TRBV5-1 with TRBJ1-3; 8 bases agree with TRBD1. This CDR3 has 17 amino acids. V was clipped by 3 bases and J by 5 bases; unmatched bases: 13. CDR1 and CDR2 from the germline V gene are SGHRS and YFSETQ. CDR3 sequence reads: CASSWGTGRTLRNTIYF. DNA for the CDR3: TGCGCCAGCAGCTGGGGGACAGGTCGGACTCTTCGAAACACCATATATTTT.